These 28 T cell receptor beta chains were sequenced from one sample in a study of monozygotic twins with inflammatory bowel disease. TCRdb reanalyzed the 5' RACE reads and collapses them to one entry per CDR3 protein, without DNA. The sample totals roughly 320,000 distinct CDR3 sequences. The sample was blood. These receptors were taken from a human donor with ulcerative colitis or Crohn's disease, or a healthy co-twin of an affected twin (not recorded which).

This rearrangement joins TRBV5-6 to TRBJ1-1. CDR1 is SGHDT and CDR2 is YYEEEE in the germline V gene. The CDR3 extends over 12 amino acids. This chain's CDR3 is CASSLSKGEAFF.

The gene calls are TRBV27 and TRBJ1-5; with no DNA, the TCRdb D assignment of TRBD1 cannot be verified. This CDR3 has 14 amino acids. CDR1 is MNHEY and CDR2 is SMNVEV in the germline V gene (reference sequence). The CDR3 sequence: CASSHGTESQPQHF.

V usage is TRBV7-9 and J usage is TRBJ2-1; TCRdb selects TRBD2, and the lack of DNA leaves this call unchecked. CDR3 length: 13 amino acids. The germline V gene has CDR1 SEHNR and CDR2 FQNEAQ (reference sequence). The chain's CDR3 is CASTTTSSDEQFF. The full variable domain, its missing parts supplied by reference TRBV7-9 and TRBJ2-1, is DTGVSQNPRHKITKRGQNVTFRCDPISEHNRLYWYRQTLGQGPEFLTYFQNEAQLEKSRLLSDRFSAERPKGSFSTLEIQRTEQGDSAMYLCASTTTSSDEQFFGPGTRLTVL.

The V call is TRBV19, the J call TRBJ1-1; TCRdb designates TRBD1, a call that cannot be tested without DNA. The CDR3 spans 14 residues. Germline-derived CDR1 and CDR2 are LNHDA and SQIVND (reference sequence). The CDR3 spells CASSIGRVFTEAFF.

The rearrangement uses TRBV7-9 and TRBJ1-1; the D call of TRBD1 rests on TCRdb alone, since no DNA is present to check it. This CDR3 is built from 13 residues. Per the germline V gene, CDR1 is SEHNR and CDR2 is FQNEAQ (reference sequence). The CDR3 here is CASSLEMRGGAFF.

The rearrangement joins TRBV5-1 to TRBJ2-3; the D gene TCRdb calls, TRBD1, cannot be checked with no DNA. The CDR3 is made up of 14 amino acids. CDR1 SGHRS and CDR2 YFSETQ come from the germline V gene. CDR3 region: CASSLDGRTDTQYF. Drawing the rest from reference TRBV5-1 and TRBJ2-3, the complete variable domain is KAGVTQTPRYLIKTRGQQVTLSCSPISGHRSVSWYQQTPGQGLQFLFEYFSETQRNKGNFPGRFSGRQFSNSRSEMNVSTLELGDSALYLCASSLDGRTDTQYFGPGTRLTVL.

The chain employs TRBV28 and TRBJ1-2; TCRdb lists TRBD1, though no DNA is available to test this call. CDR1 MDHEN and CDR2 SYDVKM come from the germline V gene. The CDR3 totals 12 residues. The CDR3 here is CASSQGQKGYTF.

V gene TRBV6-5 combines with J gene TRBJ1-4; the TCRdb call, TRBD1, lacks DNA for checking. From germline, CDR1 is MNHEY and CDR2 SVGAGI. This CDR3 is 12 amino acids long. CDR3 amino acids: CASSNTQGLLFF.

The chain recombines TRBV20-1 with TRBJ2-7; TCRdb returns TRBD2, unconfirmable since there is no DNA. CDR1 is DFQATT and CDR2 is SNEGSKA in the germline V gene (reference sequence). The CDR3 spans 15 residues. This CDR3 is CSASGLAGGPYEQYF.

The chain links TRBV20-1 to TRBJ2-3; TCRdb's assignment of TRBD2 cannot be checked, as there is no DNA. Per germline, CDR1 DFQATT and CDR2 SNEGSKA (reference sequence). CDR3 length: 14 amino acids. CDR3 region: CSARGRAVSDTQYF.

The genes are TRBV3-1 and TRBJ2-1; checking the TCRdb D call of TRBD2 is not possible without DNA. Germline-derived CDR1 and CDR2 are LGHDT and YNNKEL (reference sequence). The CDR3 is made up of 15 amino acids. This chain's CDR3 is CASSQGAGAVYEQFF.

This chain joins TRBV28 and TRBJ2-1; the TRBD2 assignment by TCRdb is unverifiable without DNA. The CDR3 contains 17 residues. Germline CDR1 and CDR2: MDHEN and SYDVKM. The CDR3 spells CASRWAGSGGVSDEQFF. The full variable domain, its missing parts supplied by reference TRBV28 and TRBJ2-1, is DVKVTQSSRYLVKRTGEKVFLECVQDMDHENMFWYRQDPGLGLRLIYFSYDVKMKEKGDIPEGYSVSREKKERFSLILESASTNQTSMYLCASRWAGSGGVSDEQFFGPGTRLTVL.

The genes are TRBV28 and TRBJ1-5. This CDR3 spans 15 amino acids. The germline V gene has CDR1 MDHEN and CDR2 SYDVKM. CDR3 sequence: CASSKGGGAGQPQHF.

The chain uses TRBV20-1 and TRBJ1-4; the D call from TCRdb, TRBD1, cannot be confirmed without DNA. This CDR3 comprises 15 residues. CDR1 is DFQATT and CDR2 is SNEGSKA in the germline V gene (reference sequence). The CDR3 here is CSAKQGASTNEKLFF.

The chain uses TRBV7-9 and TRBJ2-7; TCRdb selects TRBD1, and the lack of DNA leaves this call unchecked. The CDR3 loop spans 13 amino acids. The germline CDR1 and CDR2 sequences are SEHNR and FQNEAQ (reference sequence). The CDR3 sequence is CASSPGVSHEQYF.

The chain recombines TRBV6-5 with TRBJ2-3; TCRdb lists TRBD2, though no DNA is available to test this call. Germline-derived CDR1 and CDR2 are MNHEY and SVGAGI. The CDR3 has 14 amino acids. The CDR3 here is CASSWGLSTDTQYF.

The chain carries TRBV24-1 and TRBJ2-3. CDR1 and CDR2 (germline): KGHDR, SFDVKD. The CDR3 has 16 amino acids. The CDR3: CATSDFGGPSTDTQYF.

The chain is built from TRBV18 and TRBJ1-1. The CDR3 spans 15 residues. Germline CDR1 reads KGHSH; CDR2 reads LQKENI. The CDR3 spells CASSPPEGASTEAFF.

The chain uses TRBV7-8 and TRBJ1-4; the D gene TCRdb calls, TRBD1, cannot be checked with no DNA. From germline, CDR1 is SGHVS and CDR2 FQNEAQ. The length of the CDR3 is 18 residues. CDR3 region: CASSLNRGATKDTQKLFF.

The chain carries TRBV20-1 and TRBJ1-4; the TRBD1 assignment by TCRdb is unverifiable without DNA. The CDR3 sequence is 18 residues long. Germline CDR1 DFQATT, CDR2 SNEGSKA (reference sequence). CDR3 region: CSARDQDSFVRTNEKLFF.

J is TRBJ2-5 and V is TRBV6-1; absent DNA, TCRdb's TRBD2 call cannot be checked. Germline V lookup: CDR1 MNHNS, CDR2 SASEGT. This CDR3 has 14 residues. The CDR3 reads CASSVTSGEETQYF.

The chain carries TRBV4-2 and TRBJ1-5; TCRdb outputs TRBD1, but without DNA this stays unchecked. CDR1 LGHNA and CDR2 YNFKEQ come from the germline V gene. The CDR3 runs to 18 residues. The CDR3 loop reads CASSQDLLGGQMNQPQHF.

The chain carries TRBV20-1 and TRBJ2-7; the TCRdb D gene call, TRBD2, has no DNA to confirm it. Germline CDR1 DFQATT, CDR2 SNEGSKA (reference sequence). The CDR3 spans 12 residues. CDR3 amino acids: CSAFSGPYEQYF.

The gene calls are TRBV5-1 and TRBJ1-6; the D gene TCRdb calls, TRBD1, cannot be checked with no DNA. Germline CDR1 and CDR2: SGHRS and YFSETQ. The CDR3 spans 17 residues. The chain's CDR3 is CASKQSTGPPYNSPLHF.

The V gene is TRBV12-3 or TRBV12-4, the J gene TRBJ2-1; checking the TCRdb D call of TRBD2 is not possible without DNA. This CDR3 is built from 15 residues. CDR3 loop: CASRKRRDSYNEQFF.

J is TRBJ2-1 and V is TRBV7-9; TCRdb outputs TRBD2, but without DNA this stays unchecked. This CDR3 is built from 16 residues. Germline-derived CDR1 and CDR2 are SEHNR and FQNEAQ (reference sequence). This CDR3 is CASSTFSGGAHNEQFF.

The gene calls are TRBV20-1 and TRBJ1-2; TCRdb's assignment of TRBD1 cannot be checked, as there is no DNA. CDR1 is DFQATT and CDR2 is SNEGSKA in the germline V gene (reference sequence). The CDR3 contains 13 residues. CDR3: CSATVRGGYGYTF.

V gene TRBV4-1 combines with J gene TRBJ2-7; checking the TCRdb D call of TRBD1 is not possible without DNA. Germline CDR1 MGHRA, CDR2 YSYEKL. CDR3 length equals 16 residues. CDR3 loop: CASSQEPGQGFDEQYF.